This T cell receptor beta chain was identified during a study of control samples from healthy donors and cancer patients. Here immunoSEQ multiplex PCR was the method, and the copy in TCRdb shows in-frame clones only, minus some. The table shows some 56,000 clones, with 85% to 95% occurring only once. Input material: blood. This TCR was sampled from a man aged 30 to 39 in good health.

DNA of the CDR3: TGTGCCAGCAGTTACTCACGGACGGGGGAGCAGTACTTC. As protein: CASSYSRTGEQYF. The chain joins TRBV6-2 or TRBV6-3 to TRBJ2-7; possibly TRBD2 for D (5 bases). Germline CDR1 and CDR2: MNHEY and SVGEGT. The CDR3 extends over 13 amino acids. Trimming took off 0 bases at V and 7 bases at J, with 10 bases between the two ends.